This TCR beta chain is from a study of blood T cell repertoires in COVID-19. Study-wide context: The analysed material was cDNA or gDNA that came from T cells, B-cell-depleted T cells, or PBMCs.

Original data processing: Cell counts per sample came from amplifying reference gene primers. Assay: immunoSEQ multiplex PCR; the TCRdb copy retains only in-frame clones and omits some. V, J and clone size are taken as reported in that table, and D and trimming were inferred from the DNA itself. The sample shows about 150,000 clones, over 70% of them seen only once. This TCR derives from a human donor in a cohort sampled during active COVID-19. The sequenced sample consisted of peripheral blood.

CDR3 protein: CASSHDRGGYNEQFF. The CDR3 DNA is TGTGCCAGCAGTCACGACAGGGGGGGATACAATGAGCAGTTCTTC. V is TRBV6-4 and J is TRBJ2-1; 9 bases fit TRBD1. Germline CDR1 and CDR2: MRHNA and SNTAGT. The trim removed 5 bases at V and 4 bases at J, leaving 6 bases unmatched. This CDR3 region has 15 residues.